One T cell receptor beta chain is described in this entry. As yet, its antigen is unknown. This entry comes from a study of cytomegalovirus exposure and HLA in healthy donors. Findings and caveats of the study: Common viral pathogens (according to a later analysis) appeared linked to several of the most significant clusters. Presence/absence analyses supposed approximately even sequencing depth among donors. An Asian-associated ancestry cluster reportedly showed fewer N-insertions than the approximately 660-donor mean in a later analysis. A prior analysis recorded that most TCR beta V segments were productive about 90% or about 30% of the time.

PCR involved 60 Vbeta and 13 Jbeta primers. Sequencing used immunoSEQ multiplex PCR; TCRdb keeps in-frame clones, though not all of them. The table shows around 120,000 clones, with approximately 76% occurring only once. V lost 3 bases, J lost 0 bases, and 13 bases lay in between. CDR3 length: 16 residues. Germline V gene sequence: CDR1 SGDLS, CDR2 YYNGEE. This receptor was taken from a man aged 60 to 69 in good health and CMV-seropositive. V is TRBV9 and J is TRBJ1-3, with D perhaps TRBD1 (5 bases). The sequenced sample consisted of PBMCs. CDR3: CASSARGMLSGNTIYF. The CDR3 DNA is TGTGCCAGCAGCGCCCGGGGGATGCTCTCTGGAAACACCATATATTTT.